Here is one T cell receptor beta chain with its context. Original methodology: Amplification of reference gene primers was used by the study to estimate nucleated cell counts. Libraries were prepared by immunoSEQ multiplex PCR; TCRdb keeps only in-frame clonotypes and omits some of them. V, J and clone size are taken as reported in that table, and D and trimming were inferred from the DNA itself. The sample contains under 150,000 clones, roughly four fifths of which appear only once. Germline V CDR1 and CDR2: SGHNT, YENEEA. V lost 1 base and J 2 bases, leaving 11 bases between the germline ends. CDR3 length: 15 residues. This specimen belongs to a study of blood T cell repertoires in COVID-19. Study-wide context: The origin of the acute and convalescent COVID-19 samples was the United States, Italy and Spain. The analysed material was cDNA or gDNA that came from T cells, B-cell-depleted T cells, or PBMCs.

The rearrangement links TRBV11-3 to TRBJ2-5; D uncertain. This TCR came from a man between 35 and 55 years old with active or convalescent COVID-19. The sample consisted of peripheral blood. Here the CDR3 DNA reads TGTGCCAGCAGCTTAGGGTCGACGGAGCAAGAGACCCAGTACTTC. It codes for CASSLGSTEQETQYF.